These 8 T cell receptor beta chains share one sample of origin, sequenced in a study of T cell responses to AZD1222 COVID-19 vaccine. The protocol was immunoSEQ multiplex PCR, while the TCRdb copy is restricted to in-frame clones and leaves out a portion. The sample records fewer than 140,000 clones, roughly 90% being singletons. The sample consisted of peripheral blood, taken on day 0 of AZD1222 vaccination. All receptors come from an adult in good health.

The chain has TRBV5-1 and TRBJ2-5, with 15 positions matching TRBD2. From germline, CDR1 is SGHRS and CDR2 YFSETQ. Trimming at V came to 0 bases and at J to 5 bases, leaving 2 bases not matched to a gene. The CDR3 is made up of 16 amino acids. The CDR3 DNA reads as TGCGCCAGCAGCTTGGGGACTAGCGGGAGGGAGGAGACCCAGTACTTC. It specifies CASSLGTSGREETQYF. Looking up the rest from reference TRBV5-1 and TRBJ2-5 gives the full variable domain: KAGVTQTPRYLIKTRGQQVTLSCSPISGHRSVSWYQQTPGQGLQFLFEYFSETQRNKGNFPGRFSGRQFSNSRSEMNVSTLELGDSALYLCASSLGTSGREETQYFGPGTRLLVL.

The J gene is TRBJ2-1, the V gene TRBV6-4; either TRBD1 or TRBD2 may fit D (6 bases each). Germline CDR1 and CDR2: MRHNA and SNTAGT. V was clipped by 0 bases and J by 11 bases, with 8 bases between them. The length of the CDR3 is 12 residues. CDR3 sequence: CASSDSGGKQFF. The CDR3 coding sequence is TGTGCCAGCAGTGACTCAGGGGGGAAGCAGTTCTTC.

The V call is TRBV5-4, the J call TRBJ2-7, with 8 bases matching TRBD2. The CDR3 spans 15 residues. Trimming at V came to 0 bases and at J to 6 bases, leaving 8 bases not matched to a gene. Germline V gene lookup returns CDR1 SGHNT and CDR2 YYREEE (reference sequence). As DNA, the CDR3 is TGTGCCAGCAGCTTGGTCCCGGGAGGGCCGGTCGAGCAGTACTTC. It yields the protein CASSLVPGGPVEQYF.

The chain couples TRBV6-5 to TRBJ1-2; D may be TRBD1 (6 bases). The ends were cut back, 4 bases at V and 7 bases at J, with 19 bases in the middle. Per germline, CDR1 MNHEY and CDR2 SVGAGI. The CDR3 covers 15 residues. The chain's CDR3 is CASSFGGAQSFGYTF. In DNA, the CDR3 is TGTGCCAGCAGTTTTGGGGGGGCGCAGTCCTTTGGCTACACCTTC.

The V and J genes are TRBV9 and TRBJ2-7, with 7 nucleotides matching TRBD1. With V trimmed by 6 bases and J by 0 bases, 9 bases remained unmatched. This CDR3 comprises 15 residues. The germline V gene has CDR1 SGDLS and CDR2 YYNGEE. This CDR3 reads CASKLWDRCSYEQYF. The CDR3, as DNA: TGTGCCAGCAAACTGTGGGACAGATGCTCCTACGAGCAGTACTTC. Together with reference TRBV9 and TRBJ2-7, the CDR3 gives the full variable domain: DSGVTQTPKHLITATGQRVTLRCSPRSGDLSVYWYQQSLDQGLQFLIQYYNGEERAKGNILERFSAQQFPDLHSELNLSSLELGDSALYFCASKLWDRCSYEQYFGPGTRLTVT.

The rearrangement joins TRBV6-4 to TRBJ1-5; D uncertain. The ends were cut back, 3 bases at V and 2 bases at J, with 8 bases in the middle. Germline V gene sequence: CDR1 MRHNA, CDR2 SNTAGT. This CDR3 has 14 residues. The CDR3 reads CASSEGYGNQPQHF. CDR3 DNA sequence: TGTGCCAGCAGTGAGGGGTATGGCAATCAGCCCCAGCATTTT.

The chain carries TRBV7-3 and TRBJ1-1, with a possible D match to TRBD1 (5 bases). CDR1 is SGHTA and CDR2 is FQGTGA in the germline V gene. This CDR3 region has 16 residues. The ends were cut back, 1 base at V and 5 bases at J, with 17 bases in the middle. The CDR3 region is CASSLNQPGRGTEAFF. In nucleotides, the CDR3 is TGTGCCAGCAGCTTAAATCAACCAGGGCGAGGGACTGAAGCTTTCTTT.

This clone has just one count. J is TRBJ1-2 and V is TRBV5-6; 9 nucleotides align to TRBD1. The CDR3 has 14 amino acids. After removal of 2 bases from V and 6 bases from J, the junction contained 5 bases not matched to a gene. Germline V gene sequence: CDR1 SGHDT, CDR2 YYEEEE. The CDR3 sequence: CASSFGTGYDGYTF. The CDR3 region has the DNA TGTGCCAGCAGCTTCGGGACAGGGTACGATGGCTACACCTTC.